A single sample is the source of the 10 T cell receptor beta chains below, sequenced in a study of cytotoxic CD8 clonotypes in ibrutinib-treated CLL. The protocol was immunoSEQ multiplex PCR, while the TCRdb copy is restricted to in-frame clones and leaves out a portion. The sample consists of 160,000 or so clones, 84% of them appearing once. Specimen: PBMCs, collected after 24 months of ibrutinib treatment. The receptors stem from a human donor with chronic lymphocytic leukemia.

V gene TRBV18 combines with J gene TRBJ2-7, with 9 nucleotides matching TRBD1. CDR1 and CDR2 from the germline V gene are KGHSH and LQKENI. There are 16 residues in the CDR3. V shed 4 bases, J shed 4 bases, and the junction held 11 bases outside the gene matches. The CDR3 DNA sequence: TGTGCCAGCTCACAAAACGCCGGGACAGGGCAGTACGAGCAGTACTTC. This codes for CASSQNAGTGQYEQYF.

A few counts support this clone. At one boundary the junction diverges from the germline segment, which might be a read error. The chain has TRBV28 and TRBJ1-2, with a tentative D call TRBD1 (5 bases). Germline V gene sequence: CDR1 MDHEN, CDR2 SYDVKM. This CDR3 is 14 amino acids long. CDR3 sequence: CVSSRQFETLRRAF. The CDR3 DNA sequence: TGTGTTTCTTCTCGACAGTTTGAAACCCTTCGGAGGGCCTTC.

The V call is TRBV28, the J call TRBJ2-5; 8 bases are shared with TRBD2. This CDR3 has 16 amino acids. CDR1 MDHEN and CDR2 SYDVKM come from the germline V gene. The trim removed 6 bases at V and 3 bases at J, leaving 12 bases unmatched. The DNA of the CDR3 is TGTGCCAGCAGGCTCGGGGGGGCTATCCGAGAAGAGACCCAGTACTTC. This codes for CASRLGGAIREETQYF.

This clone was detected once. CDR3 sequence (DNA): TGTGCCAGCAGCGTACACACAGAAAAAATATACGAGCAGTACTTC. It yields the protein CASSVHTEKIYEQYF. The J gene is TRBJ2-7, the V gene TRBV7-8, with D unclear. The CDR3 is 15 residues long. The germline gives CDR1 SGHVS, CDR2 FQNEAQ. Trimming pared 5 bases from V and 4 bases from J, leaving 18 bases between.

V is TRBV4-2 and J is TRBJ1-2; TRBD1 matches at 7 bases. The germline CDR1 and CDR2 sequences are LGHNA and YNFKEQ. The V gene end was trimmed by 0 bases and the J gene end by 5 bases; junction bases not matched to a gene: 9. The CDR3 extends over 16 amino acids. The CDR3 coding sequence is TGTGCCAGCAGCCAAGAATGGACAGGTGGGCTTTATGGCTACACCTTC. Protein: CASSQEWTGGLYGYTF.

This clone was detected only a few times. The chain couples TRBV18 to TRBJ2-1, with 7 bases that match TRBD1. The CDR3 length is 14 residues. Germline V lookup: CDR1 KGHSH, CDR2 LQKENI. V was clipped by 5 bases and J by 7 bases; unmatched bases: 8. The CDR3 region has the DNA TGTGCCAGCTCAGGCCAGGGGACAGAGAATGAGCAGTTCTTC. This encodes CASSGQGTENEQFF.

This chain links TRBV28 with TRBJ2-3, with unresolved D. Germline V lookup: CDR1 MDHEN, CDR2 SYDVKM. Trimming removed 7 bases from V and 4 bases from J, with 3 bases in between. The CDR3 is 10 amino acids. The CDR3 sequence: CASTADTQYF. Here the CDR3 DNA reads TGTGCCAGCACCGCAGATACGCAGTATTTT.

The chain couples TRBV19 to TRBJ1-4; 9 nucleotides align to TRBD1. The germline gives CDR1 LNHDA, CDR2 SQIVND (reference sequence). The CDR3 is made up of 16 amino acids. V lost 4 bases to trimming and J lost 8 bases; unmatched junction nucleotides: 11. CDR3 region: CASSNRIGQGWEKLFF. The CDR3 coding sequence is TGTGCCAGTAGTAACAGAATCGGACAGGGGTGGGAAAAACTGTTTTTT.

A word on this clone: Within the sample, other DNA sequences also encode this same CDR3. This chain joins TRBV6-5 and TRBJ1-2; tentatively, D is TRBD1 (6 bases). V was cut by 9 bases and J by 2 bases, with 10 bases left in between. The CDR3 length is 12 residues. CDR1 is MNHEY and CDR2 is SVGAGI in the germline V gene. The CDR3 spells CASRTGNYGYTF. The DNA for the CDR3 is TGTGCCAGTCGCACAGGGAACTATGGCTACACCTTC.

V and J are TRBV30 and TRBJ1-2; D uncertain. Trimming pared 1 base from V and 1 base from J, leaving 7 bases between. The germline gives CDR1 GTSNPN, CDR2 SVGIG (reference sequence). This CDR3 spans 13 amino acids. CDR3 coding DNA: TGTGCCTGGAGTGGAACGGATAACTATGGCTACACCTTC. It encodes CAWSGTDNYGYTF.